Listed below are T cell receptor beta chains from one sample, sequenced in a study of CD8 T cells in ankylosing spondylitis. TCRdb fed the 5' RACE reads into MiXCR, producing one record per CDR3 protein. The sample consists of approximately 260,000 distinct CDR3 sequences, more than 15% of them appearing once. The sample taken for sequencing was blood, either unsorted or a sorted T cell fraction (not recorded which). The source of these receptors is a male donor with ankylosing spondylitis or in good health (not recorded which). CDR3s include the opening cysteine and the closing phenylalanine or tryptophan. A D gene is named only where the DNA matches it firmly. The listing skips clone size in some rows; elsewhere it reads once, few, many or a size class.

TRBJ2-1	TRBV4-1	few	-	CASSQDSVGAYNEQFF	TGCGCCAGCAGCCAAGATTCCGTGGGGGCCTACAATGAGCAGTTCTTC
TRBJ2-1	TRBV4-1	-	TRBD2	CASSPVGTSGPYNEQFF	TGCGCCAGCAGCCCAGTAGGGACTAGCGGGCCTTACAATGAGCAGTTCTTC
TRBJ1-5	TRBV4-1	-	TRBD1	CASSQVDRVGNQPQHF	TGCGCCAGCAGCCAGGTTGACAGGGTGGGCAATCAGCCCCAGCATTTT
TRBJ2-4	TRBV21-1	-	-	CASSPRGGRYKNIQYF	TGTGCCAGCAGCCCCCGGGGGGGACGGTACAAAAACATTCAGTACTTC
TRBJ2-1	TRBV3-1	many	TRBD2	CASSQDSGGAYNEQFF	TGTGCCAGCAGCCAAGATTCGGGGGGGGCCTACAATGAGCAGTTCTTC
TRBJ2-1	TRBV9	many	TRBD2	CASSEGLAGAPFF	TGTGCCAGCAGCGAGGGACTAGCGGGAGCACCGTTCTTC
TRBJ2-7	TRBV4-1	many	TRBD2	CASSQDFAGGLLEQYF	TGCGCCAGCAGCCAAGATTTCGCGGGAGGTCTCTTGGAGCAGTACTTC
TRBJ1-5	TRBV3-1	few	-	CASSQDRGKYQPQHF	TGTGCCAGCAGCCAAGATCGGGGGAAGTATCAGCCCCAGCATTTT
TRBJ1-4	TRBV9	few	-	CASSVDGEANEKLFF	TGTGCCAGCAGCGTAGACGGGGAGGCTAATGAAAAACTGTTTTTT
TRBJ2-7	TRBV5-1	-	TRBD1	CASSFTGEELMTYEQYF	TGCGCCAGCAGCTTTACAGGGGAAGAGCTAATGACCTACGAGCAGTACTTC
TRBJ2-3	TRBV4-1	-	TRBD2	CASSQDSLTSLTDTQYF	TGCGCCAGCAGCCAAGATAGTTTGACTAGCCTCACAGATACGCAGTATTTT
TRBJ2-7	TRBV12-5	-	-	CASDPGQIYEQYF	TGTGCTAGTGACCCGGGACAAATCTACGAGCAGTACTTC
TRBJ2-7	TRBV7-9	many	-	CATRRGQYF	TGTGCCACCAGAAGGGGGCAGTACTTC
TRBJ2-1	TRBV7-2	-	-	CASSASGYRTYNEQFF	TGTGCCAGCAGCGCAAGCGGATACCGAACCTACAATGAGCAGTTCTTC
TRBJ1-4	TRBV29-1	many	TRBD1	CSVVPRGNEKLFF	TGCAGCGTTGTCCCCAGGGGGAATGAAAAACTGTTTTTT
TRBJ2-1	TRBV15	-	-	CATSDALAVQYHEQFF	TGTGCCACCAGCGACGCCTTAGCAGTACAATACCATGAGCAGTTCTTC
TRBJ1-4	TRBV28	few	TRBD1	CASSSMTGQNEKLFF	TGTGCCAGCAGTTCGATGACAGGGCAAAATGAAAAACTGTTTTTT
TRBJ2-7	TRBV5-6	-	TRBD2	CASSLWGLTSNSYEQYF	TGTGCCAGCAGCTTGTGGGGACTGACTAGCAACTCCTACGAGCAGTACTTC
TRBJ2-5	TRBV27	few	-	CASSSSAVQETQYF	TGTGCCAGCAGTTCCTCTGCGGTCCAAGAGACCCAGTACTTC
TRBJ2-3	TRBV29-1	few	TRBD1	CSVVSNFRDRAPTDTQYF	TGCAGCGTTGTTAGTAATTTTCGGGACAGGGCCCCCACAGATACGCAGTATTTT
TRBJ1-5	TRBV7-9	few	-	CATGSNQPQHF	TGTGCCACAGGAAGCAATCAGCCCCAGCATTTT
TRBJ2-5	TRBV12-3/TRBV12-4	few	-	CASSPSAVPGMETQYF	TGTGCCAGCAGCCCTTCGGCCGTCCCAGGGATGGAGACCCAGTACTTC
TRBJ2-1	TRBV4-1	-	-	CASSQVQGVNEQFF	TGCGCCAGCAGCCAAGTCCAGGGCGTAAATGAGCAGTTCTTC
TRBJ2-2	TRBV9	-	-	CASSDGQGFTPSGMSDTGELFF	TGTGCCAGCAGCGACGGACAGGGATTCACCCCTAGCGGGATGTCGGACACCGGGGAGCTGTTTTTT
TRBJ2-3	TRBV28	few	-	CASSLGGTGGADTQYF	TGTGCCAGCAGTTTGGGGGGGACAGGCGGAGCAGATACGCAGTATTTT
TRBJ1-2	TRBV4-1	-	TRBD1	CASSHQQGAGYGYTF	TGCGCCAGCAGCCACCAACAGGGGGCCGGCTATGGCTACACCTTC
TRBJ2-2	TRBV5-1	few	-	CASSEGHLNTGELFF	TGCGCCAGCAGCGAGGGACATCTGAACACCGGGGAGCTGTTTTTT
TRBJ2-1	TRBV20-1	few	-	CSAHVESSYNEQFF	TGCAGTGCTCACGTCGAGAGCTCCTACAATGAGCAGTTCTTC
TRBJ2-1	TRBV20-1	many	TRBD1	CSARGTQGEFPNEQFF	TGCAGTGCTAGAGGGACACAGGGGGAATTCCCCAATGAGCAGTTCTTC
TRBJ2-7	TRBV3-1	-	-	CASSQGVIPYEQYF	TGTGCCAGCAGCCAAGGGGTCATCCCCTACGAGCAGTACTTC
TRBJ2-5	TRBV9	-	-	CASSVPGPKETQYF	TGTGCCAGCAGCGTACCAGGGCCAAAAGAGACCCAGTACTTC
TRBJ1-1	TRBV10-2	many	-	CATGGQLLNTEAFF	TGCGCCACCGGAGGACAGCTACTGAACACTGAAGCTTTCTTT